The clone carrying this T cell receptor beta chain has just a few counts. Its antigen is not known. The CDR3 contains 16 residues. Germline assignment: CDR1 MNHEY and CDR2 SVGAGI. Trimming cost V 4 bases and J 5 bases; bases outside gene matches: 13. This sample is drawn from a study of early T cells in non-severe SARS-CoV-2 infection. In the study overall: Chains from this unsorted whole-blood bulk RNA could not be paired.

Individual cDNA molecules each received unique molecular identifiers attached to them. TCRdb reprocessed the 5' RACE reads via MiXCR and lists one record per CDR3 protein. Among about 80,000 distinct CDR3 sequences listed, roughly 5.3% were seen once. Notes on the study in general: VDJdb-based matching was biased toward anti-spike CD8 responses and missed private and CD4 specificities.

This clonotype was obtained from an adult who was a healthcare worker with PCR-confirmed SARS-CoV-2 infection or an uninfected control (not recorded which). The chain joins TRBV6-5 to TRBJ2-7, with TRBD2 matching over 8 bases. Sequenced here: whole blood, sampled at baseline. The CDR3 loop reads CASSSLSGVLENEQYF. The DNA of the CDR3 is TGTGCCAGCAGTTCCCTTAGCGGGGTCCTAGAAAACGAGCAGTACTTC.